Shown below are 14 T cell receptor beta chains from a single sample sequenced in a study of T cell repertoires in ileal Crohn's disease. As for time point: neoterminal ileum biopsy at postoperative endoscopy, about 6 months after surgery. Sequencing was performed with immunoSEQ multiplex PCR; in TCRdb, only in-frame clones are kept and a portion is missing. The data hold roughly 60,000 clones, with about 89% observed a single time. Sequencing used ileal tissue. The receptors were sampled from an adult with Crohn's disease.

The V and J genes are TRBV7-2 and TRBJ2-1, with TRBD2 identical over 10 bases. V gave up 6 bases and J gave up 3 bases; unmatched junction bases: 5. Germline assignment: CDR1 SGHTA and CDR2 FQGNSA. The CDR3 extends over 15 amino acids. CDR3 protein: CASSGGLAIYNEQFF. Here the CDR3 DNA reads TGTGCCAGCAGTGGGGGACTAGCGATCTACAATGAGCAGTTCTTC.

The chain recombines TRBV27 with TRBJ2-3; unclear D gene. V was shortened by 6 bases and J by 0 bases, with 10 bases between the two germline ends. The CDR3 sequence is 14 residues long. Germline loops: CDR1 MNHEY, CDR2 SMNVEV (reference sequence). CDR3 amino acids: CASRRISSTDTQYF. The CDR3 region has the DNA TGTGCCAGCAGGAGGATTTCTAGCACAGATACGCAGTATTTT.

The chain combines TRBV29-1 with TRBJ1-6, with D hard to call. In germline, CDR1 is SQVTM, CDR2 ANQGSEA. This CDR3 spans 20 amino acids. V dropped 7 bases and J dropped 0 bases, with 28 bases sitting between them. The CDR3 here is CSAERETEGYPSSYNSPLHF. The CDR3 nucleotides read TGCAGCGCCGAGAGGGAGACCGAAGGATACCCAAGCTCCTATAATTCACCCCTCCACTTT.

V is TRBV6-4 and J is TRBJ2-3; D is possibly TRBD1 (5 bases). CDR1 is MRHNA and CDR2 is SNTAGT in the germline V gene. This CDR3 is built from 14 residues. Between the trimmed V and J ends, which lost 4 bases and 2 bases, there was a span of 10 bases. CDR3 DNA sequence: TGTGCCAGCAGTGTTGACAGCTACACAGATACGCAGTATTTT. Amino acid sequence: CASSVDSYTDTQYF.

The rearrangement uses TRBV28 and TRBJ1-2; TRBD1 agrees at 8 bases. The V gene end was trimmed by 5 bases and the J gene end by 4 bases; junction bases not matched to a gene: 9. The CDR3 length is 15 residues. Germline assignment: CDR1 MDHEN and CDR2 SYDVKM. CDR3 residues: CASSHADRARYGYTF. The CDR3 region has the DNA TGTGCCAGCAGTCACGCGGACAGGGCTCGCTATGGCTACACCTTC.

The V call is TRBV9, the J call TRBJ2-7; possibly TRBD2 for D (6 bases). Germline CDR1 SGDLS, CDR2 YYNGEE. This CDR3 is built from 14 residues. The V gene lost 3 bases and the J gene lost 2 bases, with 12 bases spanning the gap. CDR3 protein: CASSGGTGTYEQYF. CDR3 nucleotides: TGTGCCAGCAGCGGCGGGACGGGAACCTACGAGCAGTACTTC.

The CDR3 nucleotides read TGTGCCAGCAGCCAAGATTTTGGGAATGTCCAGGGTCAGCATTTT. The encoded protein is CASSQDFGNVQGQHF. The gene calls are TRBV4-2 and TRBJ1-5; D is possibly TRBD1 (5 bases). This CDR3 contains 15 residues. Trimming cost V 0 bases and J 13 bases, with 19 bases left between them. Germline values: CDR1 LGHNA, CDR2 YNFKEQ.

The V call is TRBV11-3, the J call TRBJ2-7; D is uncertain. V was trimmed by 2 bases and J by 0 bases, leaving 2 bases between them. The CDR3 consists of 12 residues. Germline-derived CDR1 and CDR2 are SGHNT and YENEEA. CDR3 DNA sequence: TGTGCCAGCAGCTTACGCTCCTACGAGCAGTACTTC. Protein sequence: CASSLRSYEQYF.

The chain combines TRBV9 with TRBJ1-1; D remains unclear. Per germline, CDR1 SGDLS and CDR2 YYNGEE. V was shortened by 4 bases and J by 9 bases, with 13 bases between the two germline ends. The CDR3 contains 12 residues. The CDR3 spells CASSPSPPQAFF. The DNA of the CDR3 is TGTGCCAGCAGCCCTAGCCCACCTCAAGCTTTCTTT.

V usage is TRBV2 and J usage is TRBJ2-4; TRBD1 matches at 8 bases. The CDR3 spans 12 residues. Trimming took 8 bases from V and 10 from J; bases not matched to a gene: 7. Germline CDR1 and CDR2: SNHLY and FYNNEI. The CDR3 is CASGQGAGIQYF. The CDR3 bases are TGTGCCAGCGGGCAGGGGGCTGGGATTCAGTACTTC.

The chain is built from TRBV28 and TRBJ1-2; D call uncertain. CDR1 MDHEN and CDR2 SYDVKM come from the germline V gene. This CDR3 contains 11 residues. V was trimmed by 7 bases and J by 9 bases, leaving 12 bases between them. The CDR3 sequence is CASTDKVRYTF. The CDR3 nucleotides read TGTGCCAGCACCGACAAGGTTCGCTACACCTTC.

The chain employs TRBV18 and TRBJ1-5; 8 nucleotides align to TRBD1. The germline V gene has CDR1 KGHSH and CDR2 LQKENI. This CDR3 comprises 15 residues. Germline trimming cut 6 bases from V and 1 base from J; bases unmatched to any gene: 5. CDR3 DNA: TGTGCCAGCTCCGAGACAGGGGCCAGCAATCAGCCCCAGCATTTT. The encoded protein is CASSETGASNQPQHF.

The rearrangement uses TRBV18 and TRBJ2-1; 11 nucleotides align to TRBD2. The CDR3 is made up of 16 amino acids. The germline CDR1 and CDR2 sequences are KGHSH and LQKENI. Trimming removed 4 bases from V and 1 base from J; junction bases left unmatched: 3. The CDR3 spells CASSQTSGSSYNEQFF. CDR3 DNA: TGTGCCAGCTCACAAACTAGCGGGAGTTCCTACAATGAGCAGTTCTTC.

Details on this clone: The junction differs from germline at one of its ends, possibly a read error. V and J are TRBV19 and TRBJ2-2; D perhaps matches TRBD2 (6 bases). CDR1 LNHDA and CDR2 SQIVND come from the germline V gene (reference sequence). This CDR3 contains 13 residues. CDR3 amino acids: CASSGRNAGELFF. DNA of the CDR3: TGTGCCAGTTCGGGGAGGAACGCCGGGGAGCTGTTTTTT. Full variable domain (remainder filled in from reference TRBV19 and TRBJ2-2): DGGITQSPKYLFRKEGQNVTLSCEQNLNHDAMYWYRQDPGQGLRLIYYSQIVNDFQKGDIAEGYSVSREKKESFPLTVTSAQKNPTAFYLCASSGRNAGELFFGEGSRLTVL.